The entry below describes one TCR beta chain. Antigen: not known. The data stem from a study of T cells in localized non-small cell lung cancer. TCRdb's copy holds only in-frame clones and misses some; the assay was immunoSEQ multiplex PCR. The sample consists of 40,000 to 60,000 clones, around nine tenths of them appearing once. General study findings and limits: Because sequencing included only one region (of the tumor), heterogeneity remains possible. The study found T cell clonality highest in uninvolved adjacent lung, above tumor. Adjacent lung tissue had a median around 50 of the top 100 clones found in the tumor. Among blood samples, higher T cell density accompanied longer overall survival.

There are 18 residues in the CDR3. Trimming cost V 1 base and J 2 bases, with 18 bases left between them. Per germline, CDR1 SGHDN and CDR2 FVKESK. The specimen was PBMCs, collected before any cancer treatment. The chain combines TRBV14 with TRBJ2-1; D not resolved. The source is a female donor with stage II lung adenocarcinoma. CDR3 protein: CASSQASPWSETYNEQFF. CDR3 bases: TGTGCCAGCAGCCAAGCCTCCCCTTGGAGCGAAACCTACAATGAGCAGTTCTTC.